This T cell receptor beta chain was identified in a study of tumor T cells in aggressive B-cell lymphoma. CDR1 and CDR2 (germline): SGHTA, FQGNSA. V shed 0 bases and J shed 0 bases, with 6 bases lying between them. The CDR3 loop spans 15 amino acids. Data came from immunoSEQ multiplex PCR; TCRdb stores just in-frame clones and leaves some out. The sample carries about 3,000 clones, roughly 86% recorded once. The rearrangement joins TRBV7-2 to TRBJ2-1; maybe TRBD1 (5 bases). The sample comprised tumor tissue. This receptor was obtained from an adult with diffuse large B cell lymphoma. The CDR3: CASSLAGDSYNEQFF. CDR3 in DNA: TGTGCCAGCAGCTTAGCAGGGGACTCCTACAATGAGCAGTTCTTC.